This note documents a single T cell receptor beta chain sequence. Its target is unknown. The sample belongs to a study of T cell responses to AZD1222 COVID-19 vaccine. Profiling relied on immunoSEQ multiplex PCR, and the TCRdb table lists in-frame clones only, not all of them. The repertoire holds some 190,000 clones, with about nine tenths as singletons. The study's findings and limits: At 160-218 and 743-854, vaccine-associated CD4 TCRs were dominant, and they spanned spike.

V shed 4 bases and J shed 4 bases, with 13 bases lying between them. CDR1 is SEHNR, CDR2 FQNEAQ, per germline (reference sequence). The CDR3 covers 14 residues. This receptor was taken from an adult who received the AZD1222 COVID-19 vaccine. Source: peripheral blood, taken 28 days after the second AZD1222 dose. The chain employs TRBV7-9 and TRBJ2-5; maybe TRBD1 (6 bases). The CDR3 DNA reads as TGTGCCAGCAGCTCCAACACAGGGAGAGAGACCCAGTACTTC. Translating it yields CASSSNTGRETQYF.